This T cell receptor beta chain was sequenced in a study of T cells expressing NK-cell markers. Germline CDR1 ENHRY, CDR2 SYGVKD. This CDR3 is built from 16 residues. TCRdb re-called the 5' RACE reads, yielding one record per CDR3 amino acid sequence without DNA. Recorded for this sample: 300,000 to 500,000 distinct CDR3 sequences. The rearrangement uses TRBV10-3 and TRBJ2-1; TCRdb lists TRBD2, though no DNA is available to test this call. The sample taken for sequencing was blood T cells: a sorted CD56 or NKG2C T cell subset, CD4+ or CD8+ T cells, or bulk PBMC T cells (not recorded which). The clonotype was recovered from a woman between 45 and 60 years old in good health. CDR3 amino acids: CAIKSGTSGSPDEQFF.